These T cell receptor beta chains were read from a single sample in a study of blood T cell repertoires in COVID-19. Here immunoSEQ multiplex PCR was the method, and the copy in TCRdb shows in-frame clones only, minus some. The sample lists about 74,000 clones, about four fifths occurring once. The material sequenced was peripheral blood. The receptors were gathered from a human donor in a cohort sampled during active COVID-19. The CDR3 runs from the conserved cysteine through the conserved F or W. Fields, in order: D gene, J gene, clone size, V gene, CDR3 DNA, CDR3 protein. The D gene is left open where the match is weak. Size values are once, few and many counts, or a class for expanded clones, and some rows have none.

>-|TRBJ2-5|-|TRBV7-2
TGTGCCAGCAGCTTAGCGAGTACCCACCAAGAGACCCAGTACTTC
CASSLASTHQETQYF
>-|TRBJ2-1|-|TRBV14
TGTGCCAGCAGCTCGCTTTCGCAGGGGATCTACAATGAGCAGTTCTTC
CASSSLSQGIYNEQFF
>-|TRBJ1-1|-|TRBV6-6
TGTGCCAGCACCGGGTTGCGGGGAGGCACTGAAGCTTTCTTT
CASTGLRGGTEAFF
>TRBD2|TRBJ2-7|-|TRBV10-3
TGTGCCATCAGTGAGTCGAGACTAGCTGACTACGAGCAGTACTTC
CAISESRLADYEQYF
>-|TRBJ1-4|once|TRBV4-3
TGCGCCAGCAGCCAAGACCGGGGGGAAAAACTGTTTTTT
CASSQDRGEKLFF
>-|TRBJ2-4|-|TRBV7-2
TGTGCCAGCAGCTTAGTCCCAGGGGTAGGGAACATTCAGTACTTC
CASSLVPGVGNIQYF
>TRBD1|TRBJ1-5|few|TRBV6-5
TGTGCCAGCAGCATAGACAGGGGGGTCGGTCAGCCCCAGCATTTT
CASSIDRGVGQPQHF
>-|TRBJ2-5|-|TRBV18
TGTGCCAGCTCACCTGTAGTGCTAGATGGGTTGGAGACCCAGTACTTC
CASSPVVLDGLETQYF
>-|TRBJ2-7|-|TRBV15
TGTGCCACCAGCAGCCTAAAAAGCCAGGTCAACGAGCAGTACTTC
CATSSLKSQVNEQYF
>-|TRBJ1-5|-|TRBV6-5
TGTGCCAGCAGTCCAGGTCCTCAGCCCCAGCATTTT
CASSPGPQPQHF
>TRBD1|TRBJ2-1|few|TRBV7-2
TGTGCCAGCAGCGTGGGACAGAGCTCCTACAATGAGCAGTTCTTC
CASSVGQSSYNEQFF
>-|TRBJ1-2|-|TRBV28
TGTGCCAGCACCTCCGGCGGCGGCTACACCTTC
CASTSGGGYTF
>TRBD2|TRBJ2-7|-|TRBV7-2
TGTGCCAGCAGAGGACTAGCGGGACCGGGCCCTTACGAGCAGTACTTC
CASRGLAGPGPYEQYF
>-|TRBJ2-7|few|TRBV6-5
TGTGCCAGCAGTTACCGGGAAGACTCCTACGAGCAGTACTTC
CASSYREDSYEQYF
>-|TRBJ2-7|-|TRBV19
TGTGCCAGCGCCGGCGGACTCTACGGCGAGCAGTACTTC
CASAGGLYGEQYF
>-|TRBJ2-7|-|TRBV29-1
TGCAGCGTTGTGTACTCCTACGAGCAGTACTTC
CSVVYSYEQYF
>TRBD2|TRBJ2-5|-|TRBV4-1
TGCGCCAGCAGAAACAGCGGGAGGACAGAGACCCAGTACTTC
CASRNSGRTETQYF
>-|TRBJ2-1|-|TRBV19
TGTGCCAGTAGGTCGGCACAGCCTTACAATGAGCAGTTCTTC
CASRSAQPYNEQFF
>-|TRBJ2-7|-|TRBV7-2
TGTGCCAGCAGCTTTCCCGGGGGTCCTCGCCACGAGCAGTACTTC
CASSFPGGPRHEQYF
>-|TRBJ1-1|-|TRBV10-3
TGTGCCATCAGTGAGTCGGGACAATCGAACACTGAAGCTTTCTTT
CAISESGQSNTEAFF
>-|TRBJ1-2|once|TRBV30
TGTGCCTGGACCCAACCCGGGAACTTCTATGGCTACACCTTC
CAWTQPGNFYGYTF
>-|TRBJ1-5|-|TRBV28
TGTGCCAGCAGCCTAGCTCAGGCAGGGACTTCTCAGCCCCAGCATTTT
CASSLAQAGTSQPQHF
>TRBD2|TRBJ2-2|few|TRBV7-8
TGTGCCAGCAGCTGGACTAGCATGAGCACCGGGGAGCTGTTTTTT
CASSWTSMSTGELFF
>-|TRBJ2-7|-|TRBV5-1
TGCGCCAGCAGCGCAGACATTATACCCTACGAGCAGTACTTC
CASSADIIPYEQYF
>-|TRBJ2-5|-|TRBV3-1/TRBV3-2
TGTGCCAGCAGTTCCGGCAGGGAAGGGACCCAGTACTTC
CASSSGREGTQYF
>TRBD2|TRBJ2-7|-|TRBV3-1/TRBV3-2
TGTGCCAGCCCCTCTAATGTGACTAGCCAAATCGCCGTGGGCCACGAGCAGTACTTC
CASPSNVTSQIAVGHEQYF
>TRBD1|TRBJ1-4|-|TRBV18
TGTGCCAGCTCAAAAGGGCAATCAGGGGGCTTGTCCAATGAAAAACTGTTTTTT
CASSKGQSGGLSNEKLFF
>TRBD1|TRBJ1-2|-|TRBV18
TGTGCCAGCTCACCACTCACAGGGGGCAACTATGGCTACACCTTC
CASSPLTGGNYGYTF
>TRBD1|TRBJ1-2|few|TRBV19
TGTGCCAGTAGTATATGGGACAGGAGGAGTGGCTACACCTTC
CASSIWDRRSGYTF
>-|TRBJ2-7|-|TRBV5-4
TGTGCCAGCAGCCGACAGGGAGGAAACGAGCAGTACTTC
CASSRQGGNEQYF
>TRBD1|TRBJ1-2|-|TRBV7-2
TGTGCCAGCCGGGGACAGGGTCCCCCTACACACTATGGCTACACCTTC
CASRGQGPPTHYGYTF
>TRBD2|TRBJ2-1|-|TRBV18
TGTGCCAGCTCACCGGGGACTAGCGGGAGAGGGCACAATGAGCAGTTCTTC
CASSPGTSGRGHNEQFF
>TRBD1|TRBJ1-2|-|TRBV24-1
TGTGCCACCAGTGATTCACGAGGACAGGTCTATGGCTACACCTTC
CATSDSRGQVYGYTF
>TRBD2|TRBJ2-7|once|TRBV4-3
TGCGCCAGCAGCCAAAGCGGGGGCTCGCAGTACTTC
CASSQSGGSQYF
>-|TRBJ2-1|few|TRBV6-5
TGTGCCAGCACGCAGAACGGCCGCGGAAACAATGAGCAGTTCTTC
CASTQNGRGNNEQFF
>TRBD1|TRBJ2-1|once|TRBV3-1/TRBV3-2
TGTGCCAGCAGCCAAGGTCCGACAGGGGGCCCCTACAATGAGCAGTTCTTC
CASSQGPTGGPYNEQFF
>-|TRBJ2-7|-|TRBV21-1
TGTGCCAGCAGCAAAGTTAGCTTCTGTTCCTACGAGCAGTACTTC
CASSKVSFCSYEQYF
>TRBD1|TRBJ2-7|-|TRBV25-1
TGTGCCAGCAGTGAATGTCTCGCGGGTCGGGACAGGGACTACGAGCAGTACTTC
CASSECLAGRDRDYEQYF
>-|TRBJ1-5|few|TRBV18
TGTGCCAGCTCACCGGACAGACCTAGCAATCAGCCCCAGCATTTT
CASSPDRPSNQPQHF
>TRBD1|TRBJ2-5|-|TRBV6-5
TGTGCCAGCAGTAACCCGGGACAGTCACAAGAGACCCAGTACTTC
CASSNPGQSQETQYF
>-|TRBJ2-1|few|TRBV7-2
TGTGCCAGCAGCTTACGAGGGTTCGATGAGCAGTTCTTC
CASSLRGFDEQFF
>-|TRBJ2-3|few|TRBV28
TGTGCCAGCAGTTTCTTGTCAGGTACAGATACGCAGTATTTT
CASSFLSGTDTQYF
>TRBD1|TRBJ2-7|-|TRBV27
TGTGCCAGCAGTTTTTTGGGACAGGAGGAAGGGCAGTACTTC
CASSFLGQEEGQYF
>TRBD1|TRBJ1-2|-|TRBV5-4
TGTGCCAGCAGCTTCGAGGGGGCGCGATATGGCTACACCTTC
CASSFEGARYGYTF
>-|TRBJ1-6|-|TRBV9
TGTGCCAGCAGCCCCCTGGGGGGAAATTCACCCCTCCACTTT
CASSPLGGNSPLHF
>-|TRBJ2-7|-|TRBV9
TGTGCCAGCAGCCCAGGGGCTAGCGGTTCCTACGAGCAGTACTTC
CASSPGASGSYEQYF
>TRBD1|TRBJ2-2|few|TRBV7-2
TGTGCCAGCAGCAACAGACAGGGGGCCGACACCGGGGAGCTGTTTTTT
CASSNRQGADTGELFF
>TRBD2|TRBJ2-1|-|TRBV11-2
TGTGCCAGCAGCTTAGGGCGGGAGGGATACAATGAGCAGTTCTTC
CASSLGREGYNEQFF
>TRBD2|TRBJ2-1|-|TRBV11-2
TGTGCCAGCAGCTTTTTAGCGGGAGTTCCCAATGAGCAGTTCTTC
CASSFLAGVPNEQFF
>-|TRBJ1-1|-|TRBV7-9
TGTGCCAGCAGCTTAGCGAGGGCAGGTTTAGAAGCTTTCTTT
CASSLARAGLEAFF
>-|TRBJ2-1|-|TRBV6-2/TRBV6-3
TGTGCCAGCAGTGAGACTAGCTACAATGAGCAGTTCTTC
CASSETSYNEQFF
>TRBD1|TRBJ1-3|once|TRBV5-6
TGTGCCAGCAGCATCCGACAGGGGCTTGGAAACACCATATATTTT
CASSIRQGLGNTIYF
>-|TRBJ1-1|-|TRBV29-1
TGCAGCGGTGAACAGGCTCTGAACACTGAAGCTTTCTTT
CSGEQALNTEAFF
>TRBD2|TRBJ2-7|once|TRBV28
TGTGCCAGCACCCCAGTAAGGGGCGCCGGACTAGCGGGAGGAACCTACGAGCAGTACTTC
CASTPVRGAGLAGGTYEQYF
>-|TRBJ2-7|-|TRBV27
TGTGCCAGCAGTTTCACGGGTTTTGTCCGAAAGTACGAGCAGTACTTC
CASSFTGFVRKYEQYF
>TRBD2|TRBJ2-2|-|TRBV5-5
TGTGCCAGCAGCAAGGGGACTAGCGGGATCACCGGGGAGCTGTTTTTT
CASSKGTSGITGELFF
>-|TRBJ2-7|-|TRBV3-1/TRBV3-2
TGTGCCAGCAGCCCACCCGGTACTAGCAGTCCGTACGAGCAGTACTTC
CASSPPGTSSPYEQYF
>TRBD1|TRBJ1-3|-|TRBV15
TGTGCCACCAGCAGAGATACAGGGGGCCTTATAAACACCATATATTTT
CATSRDTGGLINTIYF
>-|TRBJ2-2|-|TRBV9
TGTGCCAGCAGCGTAGCCGGGAGAAACACCGGGGAGCTGTTTTTT
CASSVAGRNTGELFF